This T cell receptor beta chain was obtained from a study of CD8 T cells in ankylosing spondylitis. Study results and caveats: Disease-linked clones were CD8+ and relatively rare in peripheral blood. Earlier authors reported some of these motif variants in reactive arthritis synovial fluid and blood. Reportedly, disease-linked clones are significantly enriched in ankylosing spondylitis patients' matched synovial fluid. The study identified a TCR beta motif of several highly homologous variants that appeared characteristic of ankylosing spondylitis blood.

A note on this clonotype: Its antigen is undetermined.

For TCR beta, libraries came from quantitative 5'-RACE with molecular barcodes. Each CDR3 protein is one row after TCRdb ran MiXCR on the 5' RACE reads. The sample records roughly 670,000 distinct CDR3 sequences, 15% to 20% being singletons. What was sequenced was blood, either unsorted or a sorted T cell fraction (not recorded which). This TCR was recovered from a male donor with ankylosing spondylitis.

The CDR3 loop is CASTGDRKYNEQFF. DNA for the CDR3: TGTGCCAGCACCGGGGACAGGAAATACAATGAGCAGTTCTTC. The chain recombines TRBV12-3 or TRBV12-4 with TRBJ2-1; 8 positions agree with TRBD1. The CDR3 runs to 14 residues. V shed 7 bases, J shed 4 bases, and the junction held 6 bases outside the gene matches.